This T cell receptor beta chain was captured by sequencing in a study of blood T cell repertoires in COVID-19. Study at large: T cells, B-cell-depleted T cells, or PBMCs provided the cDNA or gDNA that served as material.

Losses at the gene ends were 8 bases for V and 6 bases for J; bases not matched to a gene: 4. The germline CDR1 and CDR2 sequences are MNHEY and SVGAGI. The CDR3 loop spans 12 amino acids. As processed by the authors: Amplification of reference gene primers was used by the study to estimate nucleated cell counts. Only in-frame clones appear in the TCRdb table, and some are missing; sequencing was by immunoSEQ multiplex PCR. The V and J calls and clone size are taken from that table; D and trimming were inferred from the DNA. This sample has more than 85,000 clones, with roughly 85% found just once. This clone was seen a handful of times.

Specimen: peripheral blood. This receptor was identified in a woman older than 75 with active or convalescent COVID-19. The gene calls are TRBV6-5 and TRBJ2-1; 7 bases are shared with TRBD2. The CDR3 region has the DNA TGTGCCAGCGGGAGGGCCGTCAATGAGCAGTTCTTC. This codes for CASGRAVNEQFF.